This passage covers 10 T cell receptor beta chains from one sample sequenced in a study of cytomegalovirus exposure and HLA in healthy donors. PCR primers comprised 60 Vbeta and 13 Jbeta primers. TCRdb keeps only in-frame clones here, not all; method: immunoSEQ multiplex PCR. Here the sample spans more than 55,000 clones, about 80% being singletons. The sequencing sample was made of PBMCs. The origin of the receptors is a man aged 25-40 years in good health and CMV-seronegative.

This clone was detected only a few times. The gene calls are TRBV2 and TRBJ2-3, with D unresolved. Germline V lookup: CDR1 SNHLY, CDR2 FYNNEI. V lost 3 bases to trimming and J lost 0 bases, with 16 bases between them. The CDR3 sequence is 17 residues long. Written as DNA, the CDR3 is TGTGCCAGCAGTGAGTCCCAGGTGCTTAGAAGCACAGATACGCAGTATTTT. Translating it yields CASSESQVLRSTDTQYF. The variable domain in full, completed from reference TRBV2 and TRBJ2-3, reads EPEVTQTPSHQVTQMGQEVILRCVPISNHLYFYWYRQILGQKVEFLVSFYNNEISEKSEIFDDQFSVERPDGSNFTLKIRSTKLEDSAMYFCASSESQVLRSTDTQYFGPGTRLTVL.

J is TRBJ2-7 and V is TRBV27, with TRBD2 identical over 10 bases. V was clipped by 1 base and J by 3 bases; unmatched bases: 9. The CDR3 spans 17 residues. Looked up from germline, CDR1 is MNHEY and CDR2 is SMNVEV (reference sequence). The DNA for the CDR3 is TGTGCCAGCAGTTTATTACTCCCCGGGACTAGCGACTACGAGCAGTACTTC. Its translation is CASSLLLPGTSDYEQYF.

This chain uses TRBV4-1 with TRBJ2-6; TRBD1 matches at 10 bases. This CDR3 has 20 amino acids. The ends lost 2 bases at V and 0 bases at J; junction bases unmatched: 10. Germline V gene lookup returns CDR1 MGHRA and CDR2 YSYEKL. The CDR3 DNA follows: TGCGCCAGCAGCCAACAGGAGGGGACAGGGGACCCCTCTGGGGCCAACGTCCTGACTTTC. Translating it yields CASSQQEGTGDPSGANVLTF.

This chain's CDR3 is CASSVAGGNEKLFF. Written as DNA, the CDR3 is TGTGCCAGCAGCGTAGCAGGGGGCAATGAAAAACTGTTTTTT. This chain uses TRBV9 with TRBJ1-4; 8 bases line up with TRBD1. Trimming at V came to 0 bases and at J to 5 bases, leaving 0 bases not matched to a gene. Germline V gene sequence: CDR1 SGDLS, CDR2 YYNGEE. The CDR3 length is 14 residues.

CDR3 sequence reads: CASSFRDRDTEAFF. In nucleotides, the CDR3 is TGTGCCAGCAGTTTTAGGGACAGGGACACTGAAGCTTTCTTT. V and J are TRBV7-8 and TRBJ1-1; TRBD1 matches 9 bases. This CDR3 is built from 14 residues. The V and J ends lost 6 bases and 3 bases, in that order; junction bases with no gene match: 5. CDR1 and CDR2 from the germline V gene are SGHVS and FQNEAQ.

The chain couples TRBV9 to TRBJ1-4; 8 bases match TRBD1. The V gene end was trimmed by 3 bases and the J gene end by 4 bases; junction bases not matched to a gene: 5. Per germline, CDR1 SGDLS and CDR2 YYNGEE. The CDR3 is 15 amino acids. CDR3 sequence (DNA): TGTGCCAGCAGCGGGGACAGGTCAAGTAATGAAAAACTGTTTTTT. As protein: CASSGDRSSNEKLFF.

This sequence joins TRBV6-5 and TRBJ2-7; 7 bases line up with TRBD1. CDR1 and CDR2 from the germline V gene are MNHEY and SVGAGI. The CDR3 contains 13 residues. V was clipped by 6 bases and J by 0 bases; unmatched bases: 2. The CDR3 nucleotides are TGTGCCAGCAGGAACAGGGGCTCCTACGAGCAGTACTTC. Amino acid sequence: CASRNRGSYEQYF.

This chain joins TRBV29-1 and TRBJ1-2; tentative D call: TRBD1 (5 bases). Germline V lookup: CDR1 SQVTM, CDR2 ANQGSEA. There are 12 residues in the CDR3. The V end lost 5 bases, the J end lost 3 bases, and 10 bases lay between the germline ends. CDR3 nucleotides: TGCAGCGTTCAATCGGGGGACTATGGCTACACCTTC. Residues: CSVQSGDYGYTF.

The gene calls are TRBV27 and TRBJ1-1, with 7 bases aligning to TRBD1. The CDR3 runs 16 residues. Germline CDR1 reads MNHEY; CDR2 reads SMNVEV (reference sequence). The V gene end was trimmed by 0 bases and the J gene end by 7 bases; junction bases not matched to a gene: 11. The DNA of the CDR3 is TGTGCCAGCAGTTTATCACGACGACAGGGTGGGCATGAAGCTTTCTTT. Amino acid sequence: CASSLSRRQGGHEAFF.

The rearrangement links TRBV7-2 to TRBJ2-1; 7 bases are a match to TRBD1. The germline V gene encodes CDR1 SGHTA and CDR2 FQGNSA. This CDR3 contains 15 residues. Unmatched junction bases numbered 6, after V lost 4 bases and J lost 3 bases. For the CDR3, the DNA is TGTGCCAGCAGCTCCGACAGGGCGGGCTACAATGAGCAGTTCTTC. This translates into CASSSDRAGYNEQFF.